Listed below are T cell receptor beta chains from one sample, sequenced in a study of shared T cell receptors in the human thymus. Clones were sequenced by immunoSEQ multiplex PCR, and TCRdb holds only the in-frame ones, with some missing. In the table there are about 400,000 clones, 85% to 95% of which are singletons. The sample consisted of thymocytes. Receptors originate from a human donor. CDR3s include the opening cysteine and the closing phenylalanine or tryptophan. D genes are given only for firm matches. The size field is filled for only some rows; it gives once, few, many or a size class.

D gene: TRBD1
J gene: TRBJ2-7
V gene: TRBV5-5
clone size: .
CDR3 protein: CASSHRDRTYEQYF
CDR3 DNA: TGTGCCAGCAGCCATCGGGACAGGACCTACGAGCAGTACTTC

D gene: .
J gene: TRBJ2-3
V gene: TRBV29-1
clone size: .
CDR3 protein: CSVGGGWDRIAASTDTQYF
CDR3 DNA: TGCAGCGTTGGGGGGGGTTGGGACAGGATAGCGGCTAGCACAGATACGCAGTATTTT

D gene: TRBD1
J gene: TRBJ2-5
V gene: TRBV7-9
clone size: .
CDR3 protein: CASSPTGAGEETQYF
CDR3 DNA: TGTGCCAGCAGCCCTACAGGGGCTGGGGAAGAGACCCAGTACTTC

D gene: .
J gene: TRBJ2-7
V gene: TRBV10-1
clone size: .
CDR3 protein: CASSGGRGEQYF
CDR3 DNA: TGCGCCAGCAGTGGGGGTAGGGGAGAGCAGTACTTC

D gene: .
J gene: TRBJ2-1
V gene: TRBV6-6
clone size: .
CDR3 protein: CASSYRWEEQFF
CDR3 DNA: TGTGCCAGCAGTTACCGGTGGGAGGAGCAGTTCTTC

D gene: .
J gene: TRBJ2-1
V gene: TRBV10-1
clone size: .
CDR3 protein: CASSSSRSSYNEQFF
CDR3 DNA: TGCGCCAGCAGTAGCAGCCGGAGCTCCTACAATGAGCAGTTCTTC

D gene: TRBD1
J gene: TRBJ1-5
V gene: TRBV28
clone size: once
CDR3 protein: CASSWRDRSNQPQHF
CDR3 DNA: TGTGCCAGCAGTTGGCGGGACAGGAGCAATCAGCCCCAGCATTTT

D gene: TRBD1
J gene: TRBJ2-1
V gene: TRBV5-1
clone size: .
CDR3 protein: CASSWGQGKPSSYNEQFF
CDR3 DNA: TGCGCCAGCAGCTGGGGACAGGGTAAACCTAGCTCCTACAATGAGCAGTTCTTC

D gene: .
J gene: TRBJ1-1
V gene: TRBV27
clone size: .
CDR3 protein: CASSLALGGEAFF
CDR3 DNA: TGTGCCAGCAGTTTAGCGTTGGGAGGGGAAGCTTTCTTT

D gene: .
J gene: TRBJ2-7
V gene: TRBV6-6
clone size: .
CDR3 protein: CASKVGGSYEQYF
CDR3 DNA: TGTGCCAGCAAGGTGGGGGGCTCCTACGAGCAGTACTTC

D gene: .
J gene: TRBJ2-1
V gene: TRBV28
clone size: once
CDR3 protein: CASSLYPSNGEQFF
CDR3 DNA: TGTGCCAGCAGTTTATACCCAAGTAATGGGGAGCAGTTCTTC

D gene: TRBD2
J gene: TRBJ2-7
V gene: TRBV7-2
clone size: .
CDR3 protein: CASSLGLAGGPYEQYF
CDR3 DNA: TGTGCCAGCAGCTTGGGTCTAGCGGGAGGACCCTACGAGCAGTACTTC

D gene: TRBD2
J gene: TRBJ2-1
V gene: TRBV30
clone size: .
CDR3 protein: CAWSSLAGGHNEQFF
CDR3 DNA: TGTGCCTGGAGTTCACTAGCGGGAGGTCACAATGAGCAGTTCTTC

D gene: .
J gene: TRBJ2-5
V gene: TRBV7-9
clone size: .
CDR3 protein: CASSFHGTPPETQYF
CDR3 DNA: TGTGCCAGCAGCTTTCACGGGACCCCCCCGGAGACCCAGTACTTC

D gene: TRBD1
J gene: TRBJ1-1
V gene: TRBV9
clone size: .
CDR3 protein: CASSGWTGEDTEAFF
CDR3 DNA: TGTGCCAGCAGCGGATGGACAGGGGAGGACACTGAAGCTTTCTTT

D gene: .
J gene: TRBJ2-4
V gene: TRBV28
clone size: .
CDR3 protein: CASSLGRDRAKNIQYF
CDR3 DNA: TGTGCCAGCAGTTTAGGTCGGGACCGAGCCAAAAACATTCAGTACTTC

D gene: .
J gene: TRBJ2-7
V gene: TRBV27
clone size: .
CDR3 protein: CASSSSTASHEQYF
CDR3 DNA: TGTGCCAGCAGTTCGTCGACAGCCAGCCACGAGCAGTACTTC